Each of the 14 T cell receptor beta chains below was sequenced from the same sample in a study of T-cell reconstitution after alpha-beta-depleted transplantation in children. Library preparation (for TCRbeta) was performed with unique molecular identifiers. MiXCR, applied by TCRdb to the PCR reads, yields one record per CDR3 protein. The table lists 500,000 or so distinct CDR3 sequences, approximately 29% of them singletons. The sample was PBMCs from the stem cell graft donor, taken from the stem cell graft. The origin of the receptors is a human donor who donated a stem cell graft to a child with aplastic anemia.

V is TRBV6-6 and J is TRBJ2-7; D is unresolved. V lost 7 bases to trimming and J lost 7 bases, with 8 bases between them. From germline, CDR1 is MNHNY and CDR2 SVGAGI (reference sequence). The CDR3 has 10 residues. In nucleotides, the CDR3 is TGTGCCAGCAAGACTGTAGAGCAGTACGTC. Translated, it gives CASKTVEQYV.

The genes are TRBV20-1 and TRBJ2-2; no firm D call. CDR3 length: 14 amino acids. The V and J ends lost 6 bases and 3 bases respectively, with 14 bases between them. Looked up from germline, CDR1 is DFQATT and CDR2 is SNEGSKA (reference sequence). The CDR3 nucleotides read TGCAGTGCCGCCGCTCGCGTTGACACCGGGGAGCTGTTTTTT. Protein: CSAAARVDTGELFF.

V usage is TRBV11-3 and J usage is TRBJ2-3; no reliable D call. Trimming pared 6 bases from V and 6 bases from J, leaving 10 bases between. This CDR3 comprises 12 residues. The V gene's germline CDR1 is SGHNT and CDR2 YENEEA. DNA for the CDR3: TGTGCCAGCAGTACGACAAGGGATACGCAGTATTTT. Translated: CASSTTRDTQYF. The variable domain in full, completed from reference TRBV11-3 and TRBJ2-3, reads EAGVVQSPRYKIIEKKQPVAFWCNPISGHNTLYWYLQNLGQGPELLIRYENEEAVDDSQLPKDRFSAERLKGVDSTLKIQPAELGDSAVYLCASSTTRDTQYFGPGTRLTVL.

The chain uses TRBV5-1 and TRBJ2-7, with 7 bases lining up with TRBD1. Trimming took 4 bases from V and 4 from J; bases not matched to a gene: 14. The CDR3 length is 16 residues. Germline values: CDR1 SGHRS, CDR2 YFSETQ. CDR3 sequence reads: CASSVGAGTALYEQYV. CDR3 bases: TGCGCCAGCAGCGTGGGCGCCGGGACAGCACTTTACGAGCAGTACGTC.

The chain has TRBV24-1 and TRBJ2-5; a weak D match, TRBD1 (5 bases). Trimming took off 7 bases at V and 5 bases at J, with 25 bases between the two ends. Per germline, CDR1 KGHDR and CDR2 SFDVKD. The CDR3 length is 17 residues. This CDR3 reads CATSRPPTSGATETQYF. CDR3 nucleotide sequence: TGTGCCACCAGCCGCCCCCCAACGTCTGGGGCGACGGAGACCCAGTACTTC.

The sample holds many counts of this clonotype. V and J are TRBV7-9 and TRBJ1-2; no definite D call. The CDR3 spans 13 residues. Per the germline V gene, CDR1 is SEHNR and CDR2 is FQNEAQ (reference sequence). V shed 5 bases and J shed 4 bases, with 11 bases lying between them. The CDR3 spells CASSRVQSYGYTF. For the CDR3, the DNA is TGTGCCAGCAGCCGAGTGCAGTCCTATGGCTACACCTTC.

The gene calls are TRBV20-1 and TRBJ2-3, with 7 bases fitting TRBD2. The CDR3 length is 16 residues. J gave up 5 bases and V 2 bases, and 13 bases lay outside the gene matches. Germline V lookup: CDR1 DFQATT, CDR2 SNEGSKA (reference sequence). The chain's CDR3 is CSARLTRREYEDTQYF. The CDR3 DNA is TGCAGTGCTAGACTAACTAGGCGGGAGTACGAAGATACGCAGTATTTT.

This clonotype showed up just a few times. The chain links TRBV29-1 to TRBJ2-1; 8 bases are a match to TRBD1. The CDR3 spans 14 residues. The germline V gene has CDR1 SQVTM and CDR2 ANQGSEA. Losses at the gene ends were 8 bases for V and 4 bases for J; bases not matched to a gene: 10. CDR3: CSLGQETGYNEQFF. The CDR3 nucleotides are TGCAGCCTGGGACAGGAGACGGGGTACAATGAGCAGTTCTTC.

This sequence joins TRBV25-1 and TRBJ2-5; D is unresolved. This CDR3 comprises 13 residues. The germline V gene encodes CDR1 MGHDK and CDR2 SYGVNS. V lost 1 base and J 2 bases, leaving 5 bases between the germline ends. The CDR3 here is CASSEFGQETQYF. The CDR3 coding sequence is TGTGCCAGCAGTGAATTTGGTCAAGAGACCCAGTACTTC.

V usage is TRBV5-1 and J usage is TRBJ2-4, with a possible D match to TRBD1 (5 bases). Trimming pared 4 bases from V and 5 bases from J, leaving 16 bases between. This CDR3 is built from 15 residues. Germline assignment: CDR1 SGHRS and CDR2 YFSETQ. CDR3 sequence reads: CASSGKVGAENIQYF. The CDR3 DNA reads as TGCGCCAGCAGCGGGAAAGTTGGGGCGGAAAACATTCAGTACTTC.

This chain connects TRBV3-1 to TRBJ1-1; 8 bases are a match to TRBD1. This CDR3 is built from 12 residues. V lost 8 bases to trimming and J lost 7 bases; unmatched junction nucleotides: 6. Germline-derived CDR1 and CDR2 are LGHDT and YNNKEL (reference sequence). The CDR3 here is CASWSGQGEAFF. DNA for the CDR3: TGTGCCAGCTGGAGCGGACAGGGTGAAGCTTTCTTT.

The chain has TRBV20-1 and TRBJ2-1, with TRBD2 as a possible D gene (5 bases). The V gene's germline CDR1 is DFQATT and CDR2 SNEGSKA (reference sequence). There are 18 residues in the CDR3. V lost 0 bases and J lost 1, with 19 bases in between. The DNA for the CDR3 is TGCAGTGCTAGAGATTTTAAGTTGGGCGGAGGATCCTACAATGAGCAGTTCTTC. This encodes CSARDFKLGGGSYNEQFF.

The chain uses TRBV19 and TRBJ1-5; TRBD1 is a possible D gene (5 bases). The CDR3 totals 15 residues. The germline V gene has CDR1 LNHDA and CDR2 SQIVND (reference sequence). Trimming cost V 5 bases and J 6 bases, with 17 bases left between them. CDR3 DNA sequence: TGTGCCAGTAGTCCCGGAGGGGAGGGTATTCAGCCCCAGCATTTT. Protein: CASSPGGEGIQPQHF.

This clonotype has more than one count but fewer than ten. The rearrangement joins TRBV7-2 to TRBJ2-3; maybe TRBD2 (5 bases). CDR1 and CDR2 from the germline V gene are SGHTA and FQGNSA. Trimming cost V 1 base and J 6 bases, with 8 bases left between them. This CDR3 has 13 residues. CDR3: CASSLDRGDTQYF. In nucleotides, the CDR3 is TGTGCCAGCAGCTTAGATAGAGGGGATACGCAGTATTTT. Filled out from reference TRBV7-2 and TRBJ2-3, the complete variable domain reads GAGVSQSPSNKVTEKGKDVELRCDPISGHTALYWYRQSLGQGLEFLIYFQGNSAPDKSGLPSDRFSAERTGGSVSTLTIQRTQQEDSAVYLCASSLDRGDTQYFGPGTRLTVL.